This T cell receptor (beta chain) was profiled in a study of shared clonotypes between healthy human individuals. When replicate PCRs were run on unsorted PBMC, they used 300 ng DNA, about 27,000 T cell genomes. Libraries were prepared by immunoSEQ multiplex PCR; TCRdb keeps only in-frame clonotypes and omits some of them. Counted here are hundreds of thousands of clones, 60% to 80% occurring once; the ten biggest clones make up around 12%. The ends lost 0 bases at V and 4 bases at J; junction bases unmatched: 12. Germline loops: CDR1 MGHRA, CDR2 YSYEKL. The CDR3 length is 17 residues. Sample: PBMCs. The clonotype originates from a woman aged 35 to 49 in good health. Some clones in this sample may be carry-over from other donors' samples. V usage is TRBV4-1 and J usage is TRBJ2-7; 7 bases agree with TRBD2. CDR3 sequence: CASSQEYRTRAGYEQYF. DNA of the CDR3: TGCGCCAGCAGCCAAGAGTACCGGACTAGAGCGGGGTACGAGCAGTACTTC.